One sample yielded the 29 T cell receptor beta chains listed below, sequenced in a study of T cell repertoires in aging, cancer and after chemotherapy. Multiplex touch-down PCR with TRB-A/B primers amplified rearranged V-D-J TRB sequences. TCRdb called the multiplex PCR reads again in MiXCR, with one record for every CDR3 protein. The sample lists around 320 distinct CDR3 sequences; about 27% were seen once. Amplification of TCR beta used genomic DNA extracted from peripheral blood. Sequencing was done on a sample of blood. The receptors stem from a human donor with a blood cancer.

This clonotype was counted once. Given a much more abundant clone one base away, this may be a read error. This chain joins TRBV27 and TRBJ1-2, with a tentative D call TRBD1 (5 bases). The CDR3 covers 14 residues. V dropped 3 bases and J dropped 3 bases, with 11 bases sitting between them. Germline CDR1 is MNHEY and CDR2 is SMNVEV (reference sequence). The CDR3 spells CASSLTVTDYGYTF. In nucleotides, the CDR3 is TGTGCCAGCAGTTTGACAGTTACTGACTATGGCTACACCTTC.

This chain joins TRBV4-2 and TRBJ2-7; D possibly corresponds to TRBD2 (6 bases). This CDR3 has 15 amino acids. Per the germline V gene, CDR1 is LGHNA and CDR2 is YNFKEQ. Trimming took 0 bases from V and 7 from J, leaving 16 bases between them. The CDR3 DNA follows: TGTGCCAGCAGCCAAGATGCGGGGCCCCAGTATGAGCAGTACTTC. Protein sequence: CASSQDAGPQYEQYF.

The chain recombines TRBV20-1 with TRBJ1-2; 9 bases fit TRBD1. CDR1 DFQATT and CDR2 SNEGSKA come from the germline V gene (reference sequence). The CDR3 runs 14 residues. J gave up 8 bases and V 2 bases, and 9 bases lay outside the gene matches. CDR3 sequence (DNA): TGCAGTGCTAGAAATCCTACAGGGGGCCTAGGCTACACCTTC. The encoded protein is CSARNPTGGLGYTF.

This clonotype is judged large (0.1 to 1%). V is TRBV19 and J is TRBJ2-5, with D perhaps TRBD2 (6 bases). Trimming removed 6 bases from V and 5 bases from J, with 10 bases in between. This CDR3 region has 12 residues. Germline CDR1 LNHDA, CDR2 SQIVND (reference sequence). The CDR3 bases are TGTGCCAGTAGACAGGCGGGGGAGACCCAGTACTTC. It is translated as CASRQAGETQYF.

This clonotype was seen a few times. The V call is TRBV20-1, the J call TRBJ1-5; 7 positions agree with TRBD1. Looked up from germline, CDR1 is DFQATT and CDR2 is SNEGSKA (reference sequence). V lost 6 bases to trimming and J lost 4 bases; unmatched junction nucleotides: 9. This CDR3 has 14 amino acids. The CDR3 nucleotides are TGCAGTGCCGAAGACAGGGCCTTGAATCAGCCCCAGCATTTT. Amino acid sequence: CSAEDRALNQPQHF.

The chain carries TRBV19 and TRBJ1-1, with D perhaps TRBD1 (6 bases). There are 13 residues in the CDR3. V lost 10 bases and J lost 1, with 13 bases in between. Germline V gene sequence: CDR1 LNHDA, CDR2 SQIVND (reference sequence). The CDR3 loop reads CATSGVANTEAFF. CDR3 bases: TGTGCCACCTCAGGGGTCGCGAACACTGAAGCTTTCTTT. Full variable domain (missing parts from reference TRBV19 and TRBJ1-1): DGGITQSPKYLFRKEGQNVTLSCEQNLNHDAMYWYRQDPGQGLRLIYYSQIVNDFQKGDIAEGYSVSREKKESFPLTVTSAQKNPTAFYLCATSGVANTEAFFGQGTRLTVV.

This clonotype was observed a few times. The rearrangement uses TRBV21-1 and TRBJ1-3. TRBV21-1 represents a pseudogene. The CDR3 contains 15 residues. The CDR3 nucleotides read TGTGCCAGCAGCAGGGGATCTACCTATGGAAACACCATATATTTT. It translates to CASSRGSTYGNTIYF.

In its sample, this clonotype is large. The chain is built from TRBV29-1 and TRBJ2-1; 7 bases align to TRBD2. Trimming at V came to 7 bases and at J to 6 bases, leaving 9 bases not matched to a gene. CDR1 SQVTM and CDR2 ANQGSEA come from the germline V gene. CDR3 length: 13 amino acids. The CDR3 DNA reads as TGCAGCGGGTTGGGGGGGAGGCTCAATGAGCAGTTCTTC. It specifies CSGLGGRLNEQFF.

This clonotype was detected only a few times. The rearrangement links TRBV20-1 to TRBJ2-5; 14 bases are shared with TRBD2. With 7 bases clipped from V and 4 bases from J, the junction kept 11 bases outside the gene matches. CDR3 length equals 16 residues. Germline CDR1 is DFQATT and CDR2 is SNEGSKA (reference sequence). CDR3: CSVPGLAGVNRETQYF. The CDR3 bases are TGCAGTGTTCCGGGACTAGCGGGAGTGAACAGAGAGACCCAGTACTTC.

This clonotype qualifies as large (0.1 to 1%). The CDR3 coding sequence is TGCAGCGTTGAAACCGGGACAGGGGCCTACGAGCAGTACTTC. Its translation: CSVETGTGAYEQYF. The V call is TRBV29-1, the J call TRBJ2-7, with 10 bases that match TRBD1. V lost 2 bases and J lost 2; bases outside the gene matches: 3. CDR1 is SQVTM and CDR2 is ANQGSEA in the germline V gene. This CDR3 contains 14 residues.

This chain connects TRBV28 to TRBJ2-1; 14 bases fit TRBD2. The ends lost 6 bases at V and 6 bases at J; junction bases unmatched: 4. CDR1 and CDR2 (germline): MDHEN, SYDVKM. The CDR3 length is 15 residues. The CDR3 here is CASRRLAGGANEQFF. CDR3 DNA: TGTGCCAGCAGAAGACTAGCGGGAGGGGCCAATGAGCAGTTCTTC. The entire variable domain, with the rest obtained from reference TRBV28 and TRBJ2-1, is as follows: DVKVTQSSRYLVKRTGEKVFLECVQDMDHENMFWYRQDPGLGLRLIYFSYDVKMKEKGDIPEGYSVSREKKERFSLILESASTNQTSMYLCASRRLAGGANEQFFGPGTRLTVL.

The chain is built from TRBV12-3 or TRBV12-4 and TRBJ1-5; weak D call: TRBD1 (6 bases). The CDR3 covers 16 residues. Trimming cost V 5 bases and J 2 bases, with 16 bases left between them. The CDR3 spells CASSPPGQSGNQPQHF. The CDR3 DNA is TGTGCCAGCAGTCCTCCGGGACAATCGGGCAATCAGCCCCAGCATTTT.

This clonotype was recorded a few times. The rearrangement joins TRBV4-1 to TRBJ2-3; TRBD1 agrees at 7 bases. The CDR3 is 14 amino acids. Germline lookup yields CDR1 MGHRA and CDR2 YSYEKL. After removal of 3 bases from V and 7 bases from J, the junction contained 7 bases not matched to a gene. Here the CDR3 DNA reads TGCGCCAGCAGCCAGGAAACAGGGGCGTATACGCAGTATTTT. Protein: CASSQETGAYTQYF.

This clonotype qualifies as medium-sized. The chain recombines TRBV27 with TRBJ1-2; D may be TRBD1 (5 bases). Germline CDR1 is MNHEY and CDR2 is SMNVEV (reference sequence). The length of the CDR3 is 14 residues. Trimming pared 3 bases from V and 0 bases from J, leaving 8 bases between. The CDR3 protein is CASSLTVTNYGYTF. The CDR3 DNA reads as TGTGCCAGCAGTTTGACAGTTACTAACTATGGCTACACCTTC.

This clonotype was seen more than once but under ten times. The chain joins TRBV12-3 or TRBV12-4 to TRBJ1-5; a possible D gene is TRBD1 (5 bases). V shed 3 bases and J shed 3 bases, with 9 bases lying between them. The CDR3 covers 14 residues. In DNA form, the CDR3 reads TGTGCCAGCAGTTTTCGGGGGAACAATCAGCCCCAGCATTTT. It is translated as CASSFRGNNQPQHF.

Within the sample, this clonotype is large. The chain couples TRBV27 to TRBJ2-1, with D tentatively TRBD1 or TRBD2 (6 bases each). The CDR3 is 16 amino acids. The germline V and J ends were trimmed by 6 bases and 8 bases, with 23 bases remaining between them. CDR1 is MNHEY, CDR2 SMNVEV, per germline (reference sequence). The CDR3 nucleotides are TGTGCCAGCAGCGCCTACCAGCAGGGGAGGAGGGATGAGCAGTTCTTC. Protein product: CASSAYQQGRRDEQFF.

On this clonotype: With a much larger clone just one base away, this may be a read error. The gene calls are TRBV6-4 and TRBJ2-1; 7 bases agree with TRBD2. Germline trimming cut 6 bases from V and 3 bases from J; bases unmatched to any gene: 8. This CDR3 has 15 residues. Germline lookup yields CDR1 MRHNA and CDR2 SNTAGT. This CDR3 is CASSSLAGYYNEQFF. CDR3 sequence (DNA): TGTGCCAGCAGCTCCTTAGCGGGCTACTACAATGAGCAGTTCTTC.

The J gene is TRBJ1-1, the V gene TRBV27; D remains unclear. V shed 8 bases and J shed 1 base, with 11 bases lying between them. Germline CDR1 is MNHEY and CDR2 is SMNVEV (reference sequence). This CDR3 is 13 amino acids long. The CDR3 DNA follows: TGTGCCAGCGGCCCGACGGGGAACACTGAAGCTTTCTTT. Amino acid sequence: CASGPTGNTEAFF.

Points on this clonotype: Its ends do not fully match the called genes, so a read error is possible. The genes are TRBV7-9 and TRBJ2-5, with D possibly being TRBD1 (7 bases). The germline gives CDR1 SEHNR, CDR2 FQNEAQ (reference sequence). This CDR3 has 15 residues. The CDR3 sequence is CAGSSSRTGGETQYF. The CDR3 coding sequence is TGTGCCGGCAGCTCCTCCCGGACAGGAGGGGAGACCCAGTACTTC.

This rearrangement joins TRBV7-2 to TRBJ1-2, with 12 nucleotides matching TRBD1. The CDR3 extends over 15 amino acids. J was trimmed by 6 bases and V by 5 bases; bases with no gene match: 7. The germline gives CDR1 SGHTA, CDR2 FQGNSA. The DNA of the CDR3 is TGTGCCAGCAGCCGCCCGGGACAGGGGGCTAATGGCTACACCTTC. Residues: CASSRPGQGANGYTF.

This clonotype is judged large. The chain has TRBV6-1 and TRBJ2-2, with 7 bases fitting TRBD1. Trimming cost V 6 bases and J 4 bases; bases outside gene matches: 5. The CDR3 is 14 residues long. The germline gives CDR1 MNHNS, CDR2 SASEGT. Written as DNA, the CDR3 is TGTGCCAGCAGCGTGACAGGGAGCACCGGGGAGCTGTTTTTT. The encoded protein is CASSVTGSTGELFF.

This chain uses TRBV5-1 with TRBJ2-1; 14 positions match TRBD2. CDR1 is SGHRS, CDR2 YFSETQ, per germline. This CDR3 is built from 19 residues. V dropped 4 bases and J dropped 3; count of bases not matched to a gene: 12. The DNA of the CDR3 is TGCGCCAGCAGCCTCGTCCCGGGACTAGCGGGAGTCAACTACAATGAGCAGTTCTTC. Residues: CASSLVPGLAGVNYNEQFF.

By its share, this clonotype is large. This sequence joins TRBV5-1 and TRBJ2-3; D remains ambiguous. Germline CDR1 is SGHRS and CDR2 is YFSETQ. The V end was cut by 1 base, the J end by 1 base, with 4 bases between. The length of the CDR3 is 13 residues. CDR3 sequence: CASSLTGTDTQYF. The DNA of the CDR3 is TGCGCCAGCAGCTTGACAGGCACAGATACGCAGTATTTT.

This clonotype is large (0.1 to 1%) within its sample. This chain links TRBV5-1 with TRBJ1-5, with 8 positions matching TRBD1. The CDR3 is made up of 15 amino acids. Germline V CDR1 and CDR2: SGHRS, YFSETQ. V lost 1 base, J lost 4 bases, and 4 bases stayed unmatched. The CDR3, as DNA: TGCGCCAGCAGCTTGACTGGGACAGGTAATCAGCCCCAGCATTTT. It translates to CASSLTGTGNQPQHF.

V gene TRBV7-2 combines with J gene TRBJ1-6; 7 nucleotides align to TRBD1. Germline trimming cut 3 bases from V and 11 bases from J; bases unmatched to any gene: 16. CDR1 is SGHTA, CDR2 FQGNSA, per germline. The CDR3 sequence is 17 residues long. The CDR3 loop is CASSFGGLRQGNTPLHF. CDR3 nucleotide sequence: TGTGCCAGCAGCTTCGGAGGCTTGCGACAGGGAAATACACCCCTCCACTTT.

A word on this clonotype: Because the CDR3 is missing its conserved closing phenylalanine or tryptophan, this is likely a read error. The limits of the CDR3 on the DNA are not certain, so only TCRdb's listed CDR3 is given. This chain connects TRBV27 to TRBJ2-7. CDR1 is MNHEY and CDR2 is SMNVEV in the germline V gene (reference sequence). The CDR3 is 8 amino acids long, termini counted. The CDR3 loop reads CASRTSPS.

By its share, this clonotype is medium-sized. The V gene is TRBV19, the J gene TRBJ2-7; 10 nucleotides agree with TRBD1. The CDR3 has 15 amino acids. Germline V gene lookup returns CDR1 LNHDA and CDR2 SQIVND (reference sequence). V gave up 2 bases and J gave up 4 bases; unmatched junction bases: 5. CDR3 region: CASSIFRDRGYEQYF. CDR3 DNA: TGTGCCAGTAGTATATTCCGGGACAGGGGTTACGAGCAGTACTTC.

In this sample, this clonotype is large. This sequence joins TRBV5-4 and TRBJ2-1, with TRBD1 matching over 10 bases. The ends lost 3 bases at V and 7 bases at J; junction bases unmatched: 4. The CDR3 runs to 14 residues. Germline CDR1 is SGHNT and CDR2 is YYREEE (reference sequence). The CDR3 bases are TGTGCCAGCAGCTCGGGACAGGGGCGGAATGAGCAGTTCTTC. This gives the protein CASSSGQGRNEQFF.

By sample fraction, this clonotype is large. This chain connects TRBV30 to TRBJ2-7; 8 positions match TRBD1. This CDR3 spans 13 amino acids. CDR1 and CDR2 (germline): GTSNPN, SVGIG (reference sequence). V shed 8 bases, J shed 3 bases, and the junction held 9 bases outside the gene matches. CDR3 protein: CAGHRDRSYEQYF. CDR3 DNA: TGTGCCGGCCACCGGGACAGGAGCTACGAGCAGTACTTC. Complete variable domain (other parts from reference TRBV30 and TRBJ2-7): SQTIHQWPATLVQPVGSPLSLECTVEGTSNPNLYWYRQAAGRGLQLLFYSVGIGQISSEVPQNLSASRPQDRQFILSSKKLLLSDSGFYLCAGHRDRSYEQYFGPGTRLTVT.